One and the same sample provided the 29 T cell receptor beta chains below, sequenced in a study of cytomegalovirus exposure and HLA in healthy donors. This PCR relied on a set of 60 Vbeta primers and 13 Jbeta primers. Here immunoSEQ multiplex PCR was the method, and the copy in TCRdb shows in-frame clones only, minus some. The sample shows about 150,000 clones, 60% to 85% of them seen only once. Sequencing was carried out using PBMCs. The receptors shown here come from a man under 40 in good health and CMV-seronegative.

In nucleotides, the CDR3 is TGTGCCAGCAGACTCCAACAGGGTATCATGAACACTGAAGCTTTCTTT. Translation: CASRLQQGIMNTEAFF. The V gene is TRBV11-2, the J gene TRBJ1-1; D is possibly TRBD1 (6 bases). The V and J ends lost 6 bases and 0 bases respectively, with 17 bases between them. The CDR3 runs 16 residues. Per germline, CDR1 SGHAT and CDR2 FQNNGV.

This CDR3 reads CASTSDPAGEQYF. In DNA form, the CDR3 reads TGTGCCAGTACTAGCGACCCAGCTGGCGAGCAGTACTTC. The rearrangement links TRBV27 to TRBJ2-7; TRBD2 matches 7 bases. J was trimmed by 6 bases and V by 9 bases; bases with no gene match: 11. Germline V gene lookup returns CDR1 MNHEY and CDR2 SMNVEV (reference sequence). This CDR3 comprises 13 residues.

This clone is classed as medium-sized (0.01 to 0.1%). This sample includes further DNA sequences coding for the same CDR3. The chain couples TRBV5-4 to TRBJ2-3, with 8 positions matching TRBD1. The CDR3 contains 15 residues. With 2 bases clipped from V and 0 bases from J, the junction kept 2 bases outside the gene matches. Germline lookup yields CDR1 SGHNT and CDR2 YYREEE (reference sequence). CDR3 loop: CASSFDRGSTDTQYF. The CDR3 nucleotides read TGTGCCAGCAGCTTTGACAGGGGAAGCACAGATACGCAGTATTTT.

Notes on this clone: An end of the junction does not agree with germline; a read error may underlie this. V gene TRBV7-2 combines with J gene TRBJ2-6; 7 bases align to TRBD2. Per germline, CDR1 SGHTA and CDR2 FQGNSA. The CDR3 totals 16 residues. CDR3 DNA sequence: TGTGCCAGCAGCCGATCGGGAGGAGCTGGGGCCAACGGCCTGACTTTC. As protein: CASSRSGGAGANGLTF.

DNA for the CDR3: TGTGCCATCAAACTAGCGGGAGCAGATACGCAGTATTTT. It encodes CAIKLAGADTQYF. The chain is built from TRBV5-4 and TRBJ2-3; 11 nucleotides line up with TRBD2. The CDR3 is made up of 13 amino acids. The V gene end was trimmed by 9 bases and the J gene end by 4 bases; junction bases not matched to a gene: 4. Germline V lookup: CDR1 SGHNT, CDR2 YYREEE (reference sequence).

The chain carries TRBV9 and TRBJ2-5; 12 nucleotides match TRBD2. Unmatched junction bases numbered 5, after V lost 0 bases and J lost 5 bases. This CDR3 spans 16 amino acids. Germline V gene data show CDR1 as SGDLS and CDR2 as YYNGEE. CDR3 bases: TGTGCCAGCAGCGTAGAGCTAGCGGGGGGGCGGGAGACCCAGTACTTC. Translating it yields CASSVELAGGRETQYF. The variable domain in full, completed from reference TRBV9 and TRBJ2-5, reads DSGVTQTPKHLITATGQRVTLRCSPRSGDLSVYWYQQSLDQGLQFLIQYYNGEERAKGNILERFSAQQFPDLHSELNLSSLELGDSALYFCASSVELAGGRETQYFGPGTRLLVL.

The CDR3 DNA reads TGTGCCAGCAGCCCAAGGGGGACAGGGTCAGATACGCAGTATTTT. Amino acids: CASSPRGTGSDTQYF. V is TRBV28 and J is TRBJ2-3, with 9 bases fitting TRBD1. Germline V CDR1 and CDR2: MDHEN, SYDVKM. V was clipped by 6 bases and J by 4 bases; unmatched bases: 8. The CDR3 has 15 residues.

The CDR3 nucleotides read TGTGCCAGCGCCGGGACTAGCGAAGTAGAGACCCAGTACTTC. This gives the protein CASAGTSEVETQYF. The chain combines TRBV2 with TRBJ2-5; the match to TRBD2 covers 10 bases. The CDR3 runs 14 residues. J was trimmed by 4 bases and V by 8 bases; bases with no gene match: 7. The germline gives CDR1 SNHLY, CDR2 FYNNEI. Variable domain in full (rest from reference TRBV2 and TRBJ2-5): EPEVTQTPSHQVTQMGQEVILRCVPISNHLYFYWYRQILGQKVEFLVSFYNNEISEKSEIFDDQFSVERPDGSNFTLKIRSTKLEDSAMYFCASAGTSEVETQYFGPGTRLLVL.

The CDR3 region is CASSEREQFF. The CDR3 region has the DNA TGTGCCAGCAGTGAGCGGGAGCAGTTCTTC. V usage is TRBV6-1 and J usage is TRBJ2-1; D gene ambiguous. CDR1 MNHNS and CDR2 SASEGT come from the germline V gene. This CDR3 comprises 10 residues. Trimming cost V 3 bases and J 10 bases, with 4 bases left between them.

The chain recombines TRBV7-8 with TRBJ2-7, with D possibly matching TRBD2 (5 bases). Deletions cut 1 base from V and 0 bases from J, with 13 bases between. The length of the CDR3 is 16 residues. In germline, CDR1 is SGHVS, CDR2 FQNEAQ. The CDR3 loop is CASSLGGLLSSYEQYF. The DNA of the CDR3 is TGTGCCAGCAGCTTAGGAGGACTCCTGAGCTCCTACGAGCAGTACTTC.

This rearrangement joins TRBV9 to TRBJ1-1, with a tentative D call TRBD1 (6 bases). Trimming left V 4 bases short and J 4 bases short, with 20 bases between. The CDR3 has 16 amino acids. CDR1 and CDR2 from the germline V gene are SGDLS and YYNGEE. CDR3 loop: CASSPRLTGLGTEAFF. The CDR3 coding sequence is TGTGCCAGCAGCCCCCGTCTAACAGGGCTCGGCACTGAAGCTTTCTTT.

This chain links TRBV5-6 with TRBJ1-6; TRBD1 might be the D (5 bases). V was trimmed by 3 bases and J by 0 bases, leaving 16 bases between them. Looked up from germline, CDR1 is SGHDT and CDR2 is YYEEEE. The CDR3 is 18 residues long. This CDR3 is CASSSDMGKSSYNSPLHF. DNA of the CDR3: TGTGCCAGCAGCTCGGACATGGGGAAGAGCTCCTATAATTCACCCCTCCACTTT.

This sequence joins TRBV5-5 and TRBJ2-5; TRBD2 is a possible D gene (5 bases). The CDR3 consists of 13 residues. Germline V gene sequence: CDR1 SGHKS, CDR2 YYEKEE (reference sequence). The V end was cut by 4 bases, the J end by 2 bases, with 9 bases between. Here the CDR3 reads CASSESGQETQYF. The CDR3 bases are TGTGCCAGCAGCGAGTCGGGGCAAGAGACCCAGTACTTC. Based on the CDR3 plus reference TRBV5-5 and TRBJ2-5, the full variable domain is DAGVTQSPTHLIKTRGQQVTLRCSPISGHKSVSWYQQVLGQGPQFIFQYYEKEERGRGNFPDRFSARQFPNYSSELNVNALLLGDSALYLCASSESGQETQYFGPGTRLLVL.

This chain joins TRBV28 and TRBJ2-7, with a tentative D call TRBD1 (5 bases). Trimming removed 3 bases from V and 3 bases from J, with 9 bases in between. From germline, CDR1 is MDHEN and CDR2 SYDVKM. The CDR3 loop spans 13 amino acids. CDR3 DNA sequence: TGTGCCAGCAGTTTGCGACAGTACTACGAGCAGTACTTC. Translation: CASSLRQYYEQYF.

This chain links TRBV4-1 with TRBJ2-7; 8 bases match TRBD1. This CDR3 has 16 residues. Germline V gene sequence: CDR1 MGHRA, CDR2 YSYEKL. V gave up 2 bases and J gave up 4 bases; unmatched junction bases: 10. The CDR3 region has the DNA TGCGCCAGCAGCCAACCCCGGACAGGGAATAGGTACGAGCAGTACTTC. Translating it yields CASSQPRTGNRYEQYF.

The chain links TRBV27 to TRBJ1-2; 11 nucleotides agree with TRBD1. The germline V gene has CDR1 MNHEY and CDR2 SMNVEV (reference sequence). After removal of 6 bases from V and 4 bases from J, the junction contained 10 bases not matched to a gene. The CDR3 is made up of 16 amino acids. The CDR3 sequence: CASSPGQGALTYGYTF. The DNA for the CDR3 is TGTGCCAGCAGCCCCGGACAGGGGGCGCTCACCTATGGCTACACCTTC.

In DNA, the CDR3 is TGTGCCAGCAGCGTTAGGGACAAGGGAGAGCAGTACTTC. Protein: CASSVRDKGEQYF. This chain links TRBV9 with TRBJ2-7; perhaps TRBD1 as D (6 bases). This CDR3 spans 13 amino acids. Looked up from germline, CDR1 is SGDLS and CDR2 is YYNGEE. V lost 2 bases to trimming and J lost 7 bases, with 13 bases between them.

The chain recombines TRBV25-1 with TRBJ1-1; weak D call: TRBD1 (6 bases). Trimming pared 2 bases from V and 4 bases from J, leaving 11 bases between. This CDR3 comprises 14 residues. Germline loops: CDR1 MGHDK, CDR2 SYGVNS. The CDR3 reads CASSETGLFTEAFF. In nucleotides, the CDR3 is TGTGCCAGCAGTGAAACAGGGCTTTTCACTGAAGCTTTCTTT.

The V and J genes are TRBV7-2 and TRBJ1-1; a weak D match, TRBD1 (6 bases). This CDR3 is 14 amino acids long. Germline CDR1 and CDR2: SGHTA and FQGNSA. Trimming took 1 base from V and 7 from J, leaving 13 bases between them. The DNA for the CDR3 is TGTGCCAGCAGCTTAGAGGGGGTGTATAGTGAAGCTTTCTTT. Translating it yields CASSLEGVYSEAFF.

This rearrangement joins TRBV6-6 to TRBJ1-6, with TRBD1 matching over 7 bases. The junction had 10 bases not matched to a gene; V was cut back by 7 bases and J by 10 bases. Germline assignment: CDR1 MNHNY and CDR2 SVGAGI (reference sequence). This CDR3 has 14 residues. The chain's CDR3 is CASTSTGEGSPLHF. The CDR3 region has the DNA TGTGCCAGCACCTCCACAGGGGAAGGATCACCCCTCCACTTT.

This chain uses TRBV12-5 with TRBJ1-5; a weak D match, TRBD1 (6 bases). Trimming shortened V by 5 bases and J by 0 bases, and 11 bases separated the two germline ends. The CDR3 totals 15 residues. Looked up from germline, CDR1 is LGHNT and CDR2 is FRNRAP. The CDR3 DNA sequence: TGTGCTAGTGGTCAGGGGTTGGGTAGCAATCAGCCCCAGCATTTT. This encodes CASGQGLGSNQPQHF.

This chain uses TRBV7-3 with TRBJ2-1, with D possibly matching TRBD2 (6 bases). The CDR3 contains 15 residues. Germline CDR1 is SGHTA and CDR2 is FQGTGA. The V end was cut by 0 bases, the J end by 8 bases, with 14 bases between. CDR3 amino acids: CASSLTGGTPDEQFF. As DNA, the CDR3 is TGTGCCAGCAGCTTAACGGGGGGAACCCCGGATGAGCAGTTCTTC. Drawing the rest from reference TRBV7-3 and TRBJ2-1, the complete variable domain is GAGVSQTPSNKVTEKGKYVELRCDPISGHTALYWYRQSLGQGPEFLIYFQGTGAADDSGLPNDRFFAVRPEGSVSTLKIQRTERGDSAVYLCASSLTGGTPDEQFFGPGTRLTVL.

The CDR3 spells CASSLDREVYEQYF. CDR3 sequence (DNA): TGCGCCAGCAGCTTAGACAGGGAAGTCTACGAGCAGTACTTC. V usage is TRBV5-1 and J usage is TRBJ2-7; 7 bases map to TRBD1. The CDR3 spans 14 residues. Germline assignment: CDR1 SGHRS and CDR2 YFSETQ. Trimming at V came to 2 bases and at J to 3 bases, leaving 5 bases not matched to a gene.

This clone was observed a few times. The J gene is TRBJ1-2, the V gene TRBV19; the D gene is possibly TRBD1 (6 bases). The CDR3 runs to 14 residues. The V and J ends lost 6 bases and 7 bases respectively, with 18 bases between them. Germline CDR1 LNHDA, CDR2 SQIVND (reference sequence). In nucleotides, the CDR3 is TGTGCCAGTAGACCGGACCCCCTAGGGGGTGGCTACACCTTC. This gives the protein CASRPDPLGGGYTF.

This clone was found a few times. J is TRBJ2-2 and V is TRBV28; 7 bases align to TRBD1. There are 14 residues in the CDR3. Losses at the gene ends were 5 bases for V and 8 bases for J; bases not matched to a gene: 8. CDR1 is MDHEN and CDR2 is SYDVKM in the germline V gene. In DNA, the CDR3 is TGTGCCAGCAGTGTCCGACAGGGTATGGGGGAGCTGTTTTTT. It yields the protein CASSVRQGMGELFF.

The chain has TRBV10-3 and TRBJ1-1; 9 bases fit TRBD1. The junction had 9 bases not matched to a gene; V was cut back by 6 bases and J by 10 bases. This CDR3 is 13 amino acids long. Germline loops: CDR1 ENHRY, CDR2 SYGVKD. The CDR3 coding sequence is TGTGCCATCAGGGGACAGGGCGATGGAGGAGCTTTCTTT. This translates into CAIRGQGDGGAFF.

The chain carries TRBV9 and TRBJ2-5, with D perhaps TRBD1 (6 bases). Germline CDR1 reads SGDLS; CDR2 reads YYNGEE. The CDR3 is 15 residues long. V lost 7 bases and J lost 5, with 21 bases in between. The CDR3 region is CASASPFRGMETQYF. In DNA form, the CDR3 reads TGTGCCAGCGCCTCTCCTTTCAGGGGTATGGAGACCCAGTACTTC.

This clone turned up a few times. The chain recombines TRBV7-2 with TRBJ2-7; TRBD1 might be the D (6 bases). V lost 1 base and J 6 bases, leaving 13 bases between the germline ends. CDR3 size: 14 residues. The germline V gene encodes CDR1 SGHTA and CDR2 FQGNSA. CDR3 coding DNA: TGTGCCAGCAGCTTAGGGATACAGGGTGGCGAGCAGTACTTC. This codes for CASSLGIQGGEQYF.

CDR3 DNA sequence: TGTGCCAGCAGTTACTCGCCCCGGGGGACGGGGGAGACCCAGTACTTC. Amino acid sequence: CASSYSPRGTGETQYF. This chain links TRBV6-5 with TRBJ2-5, with a tentative D call TRBD2 (6 bases). The CDR3 is 16 amino acids. Germline-derived CDR1 and CDR2 are MNHEY and SVGAGI. The V and J ends lost 0 bases and 5 bases respectively, with 16 bases between them.